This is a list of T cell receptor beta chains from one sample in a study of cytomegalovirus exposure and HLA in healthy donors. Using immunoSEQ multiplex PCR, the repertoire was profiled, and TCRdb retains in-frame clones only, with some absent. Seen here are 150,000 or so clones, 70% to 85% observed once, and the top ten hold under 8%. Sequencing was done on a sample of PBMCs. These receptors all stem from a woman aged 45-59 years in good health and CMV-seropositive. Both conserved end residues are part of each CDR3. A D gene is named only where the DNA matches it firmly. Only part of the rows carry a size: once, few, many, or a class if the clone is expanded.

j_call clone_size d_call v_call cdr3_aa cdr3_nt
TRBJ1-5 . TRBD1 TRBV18 CASSPGTDQPQHF TGTGCCAGCTCACCAGGGACAGATCAGCCCCAGCATTTT
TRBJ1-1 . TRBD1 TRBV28 CASSQDRGGTEAFF TGTGCCAGCAGTCAAGACAGGGGTGGCACTGAAGCTTTCTTT
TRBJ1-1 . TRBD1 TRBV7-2 CASSPRQGWVNTEAFF TGTGCCAGCAGCCCCAGACAGGGTTGGGTGAACACTGAAGCTTTCTTT
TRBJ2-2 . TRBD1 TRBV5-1 CASSGGQGYTGELFF TGCGCCAGCAGCGGGGGACAGGGCTACACCGGGGAGCTGTTTTTT
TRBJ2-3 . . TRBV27 CASSAERNGRDTQYF TGTGCCAGCAGTGCTGAGCGGAACGGAAGAGATACGCAGTATTTT
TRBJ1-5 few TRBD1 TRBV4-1 CASSQDSFPGQGAYQPQHF TGCGCCAGCAGCCAAGATTCTTTTCCGGGACAGGGGGCTTATCAGCCCCAGCATTTT
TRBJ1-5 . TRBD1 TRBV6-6 CASFGQGAIGNQPQHF TGTGCCAGCTTTGGACAGGGGGCTATTGGCAATCAGCCCCAGCATTTT
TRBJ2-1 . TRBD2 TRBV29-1 CSVEGLSGGAYNEQFF TGCAGCGTTGAGGGGCTTAGCGGGGGGGCGTACAATGAGCAGTTCTTC
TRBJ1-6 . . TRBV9 CASSVAPYPGNSPLHF TGTGCCAGCAGCGTAGCGCCCTACCCGGGGAATTCACCCCTCCACTTT
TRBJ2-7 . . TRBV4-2 CASSQDRGTYEQYF TGTGCCAGCAGCCAAGATCGGGGTACCTACGAGCAGTACTTC
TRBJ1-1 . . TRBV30 CAWSPPGAVLAFF TGTGCCTGGAGTCCCCCTGGAGCGGTTTTAGCTTTCTTT
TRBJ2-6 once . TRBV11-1 CASSPGAGANVLTF TGTGCCAGCAGCCCAGGGGCTGGGGCCAACGTCCTGACTTTC
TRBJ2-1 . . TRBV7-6 CASSLKHAESSYNEQFF TGTGCCAGCAGCTTAAAACACGCGGAAAGCTCCTACAATGAGCAGTTCTTC
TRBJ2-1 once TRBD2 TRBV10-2 CASSEPTSGGADEQFF TGCGCCAGCAGTGAGCCAACTAGCGGGGGGGCGGATGAGCAGTTCTTC
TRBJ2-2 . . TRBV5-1 CASSYSNTGELFF TGCGCCAGCAGCTACTCGAACACCGGGGAGCTGTTTTTT
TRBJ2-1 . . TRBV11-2 CASSLDPGTSRRFF TGTGCCAGCAGCTTAGATCCTGGGACAAGCCGCCGGTTCTTC
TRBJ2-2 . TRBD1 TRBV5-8 CASSNPQGLDTGELFF TGTGCCAGCAGCAACCCACAGGGGCTCGACACCGGGGAGCTGTTTTTT
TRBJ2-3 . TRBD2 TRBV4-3 CASSPGGGTGGSTDTQYF TGCGCCAGCAGCCCGGGGGGGGGTACTGGCGGGAGCACAGATACGCAGTATTTT
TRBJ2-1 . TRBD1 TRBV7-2 CASSPGQGIGQFF TGTGCCAGCAGCCCCGGACAGGGAATCGGGCAGTTCTTC
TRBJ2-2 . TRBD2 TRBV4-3 CASSQGLAGGSPELFF TGCGCCAGCAGCCAGGGACTAGCGGGGGGGAGTCCGGAGCTGTTTTTT
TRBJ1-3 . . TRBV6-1 CASSEKSSGNTIYF TGTGCCAGCAGTGAAAAGAGCTCTGGAAACACCATATATTTT
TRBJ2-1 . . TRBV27 CASSPTAFNEQFF TGTGCCAGCTCCCCTACCGCATTCAATGAGCAGTTCTTC
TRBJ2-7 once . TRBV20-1 CSAFWASEQYF TGCAGTGCCTTTTGGGCCTCGGAGCAGTACTTC
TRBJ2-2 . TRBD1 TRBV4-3 CASSLVRTGQTGELFF TGCGCCAGCAGCCTCGTCCGGACAGGGCAAACCGGGGAGCTGTTTTTT
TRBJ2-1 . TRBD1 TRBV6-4 CASRLDLYRGSNEQFF TGTGCCAGCAGGCTCGACCTGTACAGGGGATCCAATGAGCAGTTCTTC
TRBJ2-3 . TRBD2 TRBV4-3 CASSQDLVSSGGTDTQYF TGCGCCAGCAGCCAAGATCTTGTGAGTAGCGGGGGCACAGATACGCAGTATTTT
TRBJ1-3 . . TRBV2 CASSLSGNTIYF TGTGCCAGCAGTCTATCTGGAAACACCATATATTTT
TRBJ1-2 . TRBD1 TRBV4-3 CASSYTGGDYGYTF TGCGCCAGCAGCTACACAGGGGGCGACTATGGCTACACCTTC
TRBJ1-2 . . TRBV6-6 CASKGVGGGAYGYTF TGTGCCAGCAAGGGGGTTGGAGGCGGTGCCTATGGCTACACCTTC
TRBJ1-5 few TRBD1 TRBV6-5 CASSDSGQGQPQHF TGTGCCAGCAGTGACTCTGGACAGGGCCAGCCCCAGCATTTT
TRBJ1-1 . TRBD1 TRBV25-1 CASSEHGTGTGDTEAFF TGTGCCAGCAGTGAGCACGGAACCGGGACAGGGGATACTGAAGCTTTCTTT
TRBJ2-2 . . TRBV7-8 CASSLAGSGLTGELFF TGTGCCAGCAGCTTAGCGGGTAGCGGCCTCACCGGGGAGCTGTTTTTT
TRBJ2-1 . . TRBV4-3 CASSQAVLAIEQFF TGCGCCAGCAGCCAAGCTGTCCTAGCAATTGAGCAGTTCTTC
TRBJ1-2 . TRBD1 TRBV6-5 CASSYGGTGSYGYTF TGTGCCAGCAGTTACGGCGGGACAGGGAGCTATGGCTACACCTTC
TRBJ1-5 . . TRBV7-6 CASSLTGNQPQHF TGTGCCAGCAGCTTAACAGGGAATCAGCCCCAGCATTTT
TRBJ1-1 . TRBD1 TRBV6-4 CASSDSLRQGPNTEAFF TGTGCCAGCAGTGACTCCCTCAGACAGGGTCCGAACACTGAAGCTTTCTTT
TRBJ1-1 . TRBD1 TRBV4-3 CASSQDWRGLGTEAFF TGCGCCAGCAGCCAAGATTGGAGGGGGCTAGGCACTGAAGCTTTCTTT
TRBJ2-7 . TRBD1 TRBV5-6 CASSPKPGTGTYEQYF TGTGCCAGCAGCCCTAAGCCCGGGACAGGGACCTACGAGCAGTACTTC
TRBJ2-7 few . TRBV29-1 CSVEAGGTYEQYF TGCAGCGTTGAGGCTGGGGGGACCTACGAGCAGTACTTC
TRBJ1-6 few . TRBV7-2 CASRSRGDSPLHF TGTGCCAGCAGATCCCGGGGGGATTCACCCCTCCACTTT
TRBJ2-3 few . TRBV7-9 CASLRGRTTDTQYF TGTGCCAGCCTCCGAGGGCGCACCACAGATACGCAGTATTTT
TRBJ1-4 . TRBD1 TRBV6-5 CASSYSPTGAEEKLFF TGTGCCAGCAGTTACTCGCCGACAGGGGCTGAAGAAAAACTGTTTTTT
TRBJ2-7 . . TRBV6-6 CASSYSRAHEQYF TGTGCCAGCAGTTACTCGAGGGCGCACGAGCAGTACTTC
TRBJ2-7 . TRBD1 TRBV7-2 CASSSQQGTPYEQYF TGTGCCAGCAGCTCACAACAGGGGACCCCCTACGAGCAGTACTTC
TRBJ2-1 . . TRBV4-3 CASSQDRANEQFF TGCGCCAGCAGCCAAGACAGGGCGAATGAGCAGTTCTTC
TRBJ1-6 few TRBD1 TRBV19 CASSRTGGKSDNSPLHF TGTGCCAGTAGTAGGACAGGGGGTAAATCGGATAATTCACCCCTCCACTTT
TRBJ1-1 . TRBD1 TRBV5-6 CASSFPGGNAEAFF TGTGCCAGCAGCTTTCCAGGGGGGAACGCTGAAGCTTTCTTT
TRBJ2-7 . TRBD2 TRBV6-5 CASKSRGGEQYF TGTGCCAGTAAGAGTCGGGGGGGCGAGCAGTACTTC
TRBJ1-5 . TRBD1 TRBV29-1 CSVEIRGRRSLPQHF TGCAGCGTTGAAATTAGGGGGCGCAGAAGTCTGCCCCAGCATTTT
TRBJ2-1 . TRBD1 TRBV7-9 CASSSGTGAYNEQFF TGTGCCAGCAGCTCCGGGACAGGGGCTTACAATGAGCAGTTCTTC
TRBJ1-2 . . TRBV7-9 CATIDSHGYTF TGTGCCACCATCGACAGTCATGGCTACACCTTC
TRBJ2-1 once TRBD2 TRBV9 CASSVKLAGNHEQFF TGTGCCAGCAGCGTAAAACTAGCGGGGAATCATGAGCAGTTCTTC
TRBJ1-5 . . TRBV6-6 CASTRQDYSNQPQHF TGTGCCAGCACGAGACAGGATTATAGCAATCAGCCCCAGCATTTT
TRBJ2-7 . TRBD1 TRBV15 CATRTAGTGTYEQYF TGTGCCACCAGGACGGCCGGGACAGGGACTTACGAGCAGTACTTC
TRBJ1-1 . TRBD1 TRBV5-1 CASSSGQGKTEAFF TGCGCCAGCAGCTCGGGACAGGGGAAGACTGAAGCTTTCTTT
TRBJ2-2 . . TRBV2 CASSEIVTGELFF TGTGCCAGCAGTGAAATAGTCACCGGGGAGCTGTTTTTT
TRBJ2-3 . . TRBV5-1 CASSLAADTDTQYF TGCGCCAGCAGCTTGGCGGCGGATACAGATACGCAGTATTTT